The 6 T cell receptor beta chains given below trace back to one sample, sequenced in a study of cytomegalovirus exposure and HLA in healthy donors. 13 Jbeta primers and 60 Vbeta primers were used for the PCR. Assay used: immunoSEQ multiplex PCR; TCRdb lists only in-frame clones, some missing. The sample consists of some 150,000 clones, about 80% of them appearing once. The sample consisted of PBMCs. The receptors originated from a young man in good health and CMV-seronegative.

V usage is TRBV6-1 and J usage is TRBJ2-1; a possible D gene is TRBD2 (5 bases). V was cut by 2 bases and J by 3 bases, with 14 bases left in between. Germline values: CDR1 MNHNS, CDR2 SASEGT. This CDR3 has 16 amino acids. CDR3: CASSEIGEFLYNEQFF. The CDR3 nucleotides read TGTGCCAGCAGTGAAATTGGGGAGTTCCTCTACAATGAGCAGTTCTTC.

The chain combines TRBV29-1 with TRBJ2-5; no clear D gene. The closer fit of TRBJ2-7 to the DNA end suggests the J call may be wrong. The CDR3 totals 12 residues. Germline-derived CDR1 and CDR2 are SQVTM and ANQGSEA. CDR3 protein: CSVKESSYEQYF. The CDR3 DNA reads as TGCAGCGTTAAGGAGAGCTCCTACGAGCAGTACTTC.

The CDR3 loop reads CASRGMGDSGEKLFF. The CDR3 bases are TGTGCCAGCAGGGGGATGGGTGACTCAGGGGAAAAACTGTTTTTT. The chain joins TRBV27 to TRBJ1-4, with a weak D call TRBD1 (5 bases). From germline, CDR1 is MNHEY and CDR2 SMNVEV (reference sequence). The CDR3 has 15 amino acids. Trimming removed 6 bases from V and 8 bases from J, with 19 bases in between.

The chain couples TRBV27 to TRBJ1-4; D is possibly TRBD1 (6 bases). V lost 3 bases and J lost 5, with 13 bases in between. The CDR3 runs to 15 residues. CDR1 is MNHEY and CDR2 is SMNVEV in the germline V gene (reference sequence). CDR3 coding DNA: TGTGCCAGCAGTTTGCAGGGGTCGGCGAATGAAAAACTGTTTTTT. Its protein product is CASSLQGSANEKLFF.

V and J are TRBV5-1 and TRBJ2-1; 11 bases fit TRBD2. V shed 2 bases, J shed 9 bases, and the junction held 10 bases outside the gene matches. The germline V gene encodes CDR1 SGHRS and CDR2 YFSETQ. The CDR3 length is 16 residues. This chain's CDR3 is CASSLAKTSGTGEQFF. In DNA, the CDR3 is TGCGCCAGCAGCTTAGCAAAGACTAGCGGGACGGGTGAGCAGTTCTTC.

CDR3 sequence (DNA): TGCGCCAGCAGTGAGTCGAGGATGGCCTATGGCTACACCTTC. Protein sequence: CASSESRMAYGYTF. V usage is TRBV10-2 and J usage is TRBJ1-2; unclear D gene. Trimming took 0 bases from V and 4 from J, leaving 9 bases between them. This CDR3 is 14 amino acids long. CDR1 and CDR2 (germline): WSHSY, SAAADI.